The clone carrying this T cell receptor (beta chain) was recorded a few times. Its antigen is unidentified. The data derive from a study of cytomegalovirus exposure and HLA in healthy donors. Study-wide results and caveats: The classifier reportedly diagnosed cytomegalovirus status with high sensitivity and specificity.

Both 60 Vbeta primers and 13 Jbeta primers went into the PCR. TCRdb's copy holds only in-frame clones and misses some; the assay was immunoSEQ multiplex PCR. The data contain 150,000 to 180,000 clones, approximately 72% of them singletons. Sequencing was carried out using PBMCs. This receptor was obtained from a man aged 18 to 29 in good health and CMV-seronegative.

CDR3 sequence: CASSLDRSDWDGYTF. The CDR3, as DNA: TGTGCCAGCAGCTTGGACCGGTCCGACTGGGATGGCTACACCTTC. This chain uses TRBV5-5 with TRBJ1-2; the D is unclear. V was pared by 0 bases and J by 6 bases, with 15 bases between. This CDR3 is built from 15 residues. Germline CDR1 SGHKS, CDR2 YYEKEE (reference sequence).